This TCR beta chain was documented in a study of T cells in Graves' hyperthyroidism and ophthalmopathy. Turning to the study itself: Once the initial diagnosis was made, peripheral blood was obtained before any treatment.

TCR beta CDR3 regions were amplified from RNA transcripts. Using the HTBI primer set, a first-round RT-PCR was run on the TCR CDR3. TCRdb redid the calling of the multiplex PCR reads with MiXCR, one entry per CDR3 protein. The table includes 500,000 to 750,000 distinct CDR3 sequences, 15% to 18% detected once. Recently diagnosed hyperthyroidism of less than 2 months' duration affected patients aged 18 to 65. Investigators excluded patients with uncontrolled infection, other autoimmune disease, pregnancy or lactation. From more than 9 ml of fresh peripheral blood, PBMCs were isolated. Germline V gives CDR1 MGHRA, CDR2 YSYEKL. The V and J ends lost 3 bases and 2 bases respectively, with 14 bases between them. The CDR3 contains 16 residues.

The sample was blood. The source is a young woman with Graves' hyperthyroidism. The rearrangement joins TRBV4-1 to TRBJ2-4, with D possibly being TRBD1 or TRBD2 (5 bases each). CDR3 DNA: TGCGCCAGCAGCCACCAGGGAGAGGGGACCAAAAACATTCAGTACTTC. Encoded protein: CASSHQGEGTKNIQYF.